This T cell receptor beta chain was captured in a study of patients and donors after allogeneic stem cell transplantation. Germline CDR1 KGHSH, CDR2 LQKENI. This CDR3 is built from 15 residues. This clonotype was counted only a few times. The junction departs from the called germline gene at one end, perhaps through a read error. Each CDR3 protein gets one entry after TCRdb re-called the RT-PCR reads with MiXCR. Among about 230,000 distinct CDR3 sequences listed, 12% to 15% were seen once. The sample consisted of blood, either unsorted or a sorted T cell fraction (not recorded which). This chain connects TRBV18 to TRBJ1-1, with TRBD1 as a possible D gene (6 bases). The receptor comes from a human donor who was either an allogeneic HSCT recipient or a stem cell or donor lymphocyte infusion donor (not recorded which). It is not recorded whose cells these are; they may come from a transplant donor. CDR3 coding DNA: TGTGCCAGCTCCCCACTGGGGGGCTTTGACACTGAAGCTTTCTTT. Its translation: CASSPLGGFDTEAFF.